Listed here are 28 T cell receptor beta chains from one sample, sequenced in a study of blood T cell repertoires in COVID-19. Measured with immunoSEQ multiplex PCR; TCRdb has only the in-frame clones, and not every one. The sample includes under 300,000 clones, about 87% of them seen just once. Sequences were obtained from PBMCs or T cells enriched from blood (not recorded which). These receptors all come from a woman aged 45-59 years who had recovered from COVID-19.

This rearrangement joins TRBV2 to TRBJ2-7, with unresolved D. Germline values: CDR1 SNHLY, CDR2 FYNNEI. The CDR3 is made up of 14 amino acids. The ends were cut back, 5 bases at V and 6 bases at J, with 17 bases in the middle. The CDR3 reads CASSTDGVLVEQYF. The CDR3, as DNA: TGTGCCAGCAGTACTGACGGAGTCTTGGTCGAGCAGTACTTC.

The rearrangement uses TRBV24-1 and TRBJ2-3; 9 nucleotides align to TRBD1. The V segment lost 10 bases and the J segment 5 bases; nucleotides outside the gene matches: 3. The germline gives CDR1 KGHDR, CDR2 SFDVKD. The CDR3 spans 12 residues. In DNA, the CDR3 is TGTGCCACAACGGACAGGGGAGATACGCAGTATTTT. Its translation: CATTDRGDTQYF.

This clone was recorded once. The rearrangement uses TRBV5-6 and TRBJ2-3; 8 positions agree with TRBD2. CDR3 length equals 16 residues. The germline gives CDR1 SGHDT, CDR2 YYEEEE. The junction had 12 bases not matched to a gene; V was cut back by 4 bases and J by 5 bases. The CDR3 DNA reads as TGTGCCAGCAGCACTAAACTAGCGGAGTTGGGAGATACGCAGTATTTT. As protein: CASSTKLAELGDTQYF.

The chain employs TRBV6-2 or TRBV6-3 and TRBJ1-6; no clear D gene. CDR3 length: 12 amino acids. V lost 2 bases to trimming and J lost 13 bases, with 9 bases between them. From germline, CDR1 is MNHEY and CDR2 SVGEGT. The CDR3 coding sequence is TGTGCCAGCAGTTACCCTTTGTATCCCCTCCACTTT. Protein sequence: CASSYPLYPLHF.

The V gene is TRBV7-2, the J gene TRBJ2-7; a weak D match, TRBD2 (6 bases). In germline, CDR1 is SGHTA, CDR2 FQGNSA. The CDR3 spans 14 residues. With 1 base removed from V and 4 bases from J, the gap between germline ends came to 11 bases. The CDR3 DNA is TGTGCCAGCAGCTTAGGGTCAGGGAGGTACGAGCAGTACTTC. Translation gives CASSLGSGRYEQYF.

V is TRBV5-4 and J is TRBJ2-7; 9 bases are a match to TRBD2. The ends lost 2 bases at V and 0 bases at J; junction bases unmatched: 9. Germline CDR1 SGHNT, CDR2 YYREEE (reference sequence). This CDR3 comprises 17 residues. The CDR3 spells CASSLRGRAVSSYEQYF. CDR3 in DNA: TGTGCCAGCAGCTTACGCGGGAGGGCCGTGAGCTCCTACGAGCAGTACTTC.

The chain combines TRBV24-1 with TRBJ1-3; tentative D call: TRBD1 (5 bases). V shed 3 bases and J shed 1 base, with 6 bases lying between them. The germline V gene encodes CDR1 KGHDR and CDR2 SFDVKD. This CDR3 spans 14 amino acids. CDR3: CATSDQGSGNTIYF. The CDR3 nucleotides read TGTGCCACCAGTGATCAGGGTTCTGGAAACACCATATATTTT.

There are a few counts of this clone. The CDR3: CAWSVAGPRGQPQHF. The CDR3 DNA reads as TGTGCCTGGAGTGTAGCGGGGCCCCGGGGTCAGCCCCAGCATTTT. V usage is TRBV30 and J usage is TRBJ1-5; the D gene is possibly TRBD1 (5 bases). There are 15 residues in the CDR3. Germline CDR1 and CDR2: GTSNPN and SVGIG (reference sequence). V shed 0 bases and J shed 6 bases, with 15 bases lying between them.

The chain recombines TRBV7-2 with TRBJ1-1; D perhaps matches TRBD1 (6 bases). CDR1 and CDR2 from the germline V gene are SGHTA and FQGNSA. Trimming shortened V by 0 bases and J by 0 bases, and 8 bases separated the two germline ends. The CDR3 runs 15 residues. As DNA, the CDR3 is TGTGCCAGCAGCTTAGCGCAGGGGTTGAACACTGAAGCTTTCTTT. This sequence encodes CASSLAQGLNTEAFF. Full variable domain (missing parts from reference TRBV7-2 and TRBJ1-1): GAGVSQSPSNKVTEKGKDVELRCDPISGHTALYWYRQSLGQGLEFLIYFQGNSAPDKSGLPSDRFSAERTGGSVSTLTIQRTQQEDSAVYLCASSLAQGLNTEAFFGQGTRLTVV.

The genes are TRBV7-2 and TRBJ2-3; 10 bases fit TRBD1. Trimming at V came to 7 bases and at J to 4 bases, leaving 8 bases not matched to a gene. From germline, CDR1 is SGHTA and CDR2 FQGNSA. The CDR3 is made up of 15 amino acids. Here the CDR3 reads CASIPGTGVSDTQYF. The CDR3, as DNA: TGTGCCAGCATCCCCGGGACAGGGGTATCAGATACGCAGTATTTT.

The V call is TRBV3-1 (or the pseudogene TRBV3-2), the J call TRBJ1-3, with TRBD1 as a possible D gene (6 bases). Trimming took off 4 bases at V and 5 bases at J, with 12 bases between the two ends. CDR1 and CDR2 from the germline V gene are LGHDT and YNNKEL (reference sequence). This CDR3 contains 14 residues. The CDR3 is CASSPRQVRNTIYF. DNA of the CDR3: TGTGCCAGCAGCCCCAGACAGGTCCGAAACACCATATATTTT.

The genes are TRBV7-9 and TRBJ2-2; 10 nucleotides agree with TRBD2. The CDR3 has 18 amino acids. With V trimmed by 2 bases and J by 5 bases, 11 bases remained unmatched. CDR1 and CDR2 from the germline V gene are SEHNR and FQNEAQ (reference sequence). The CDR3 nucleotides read TGTGCCAGCAGCTTACCTAGCGGGAGCTTATCGGGGACCGGGGAGCTGTTTTTT. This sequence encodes CASSLPSGSLSGTGELFF.

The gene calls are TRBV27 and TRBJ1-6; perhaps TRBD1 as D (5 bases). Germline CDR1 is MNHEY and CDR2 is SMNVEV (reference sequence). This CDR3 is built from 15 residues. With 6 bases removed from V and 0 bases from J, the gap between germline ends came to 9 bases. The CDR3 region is CASSLGHSYNSPLHF. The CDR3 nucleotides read TGTGCCAGCAGCTTGGGGCACTCCTATAATTCACCCCTCCACTTT.

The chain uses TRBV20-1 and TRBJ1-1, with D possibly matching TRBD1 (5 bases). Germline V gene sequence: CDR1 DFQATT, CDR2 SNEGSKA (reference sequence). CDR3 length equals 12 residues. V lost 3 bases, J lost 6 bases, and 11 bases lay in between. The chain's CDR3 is CSASRDSPEAFF. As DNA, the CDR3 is TGCAGTGCTAGTCGAGACAGTCCTGAAGCTTTCTTT.

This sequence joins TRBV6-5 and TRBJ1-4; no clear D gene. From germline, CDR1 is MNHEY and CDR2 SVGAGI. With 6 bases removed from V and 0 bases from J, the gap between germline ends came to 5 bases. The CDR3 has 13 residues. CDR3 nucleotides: TGTGCCAGCAGCGGAGCAACTAATGAAAAACTGTTTTTT. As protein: CASSGATNEKLFF.

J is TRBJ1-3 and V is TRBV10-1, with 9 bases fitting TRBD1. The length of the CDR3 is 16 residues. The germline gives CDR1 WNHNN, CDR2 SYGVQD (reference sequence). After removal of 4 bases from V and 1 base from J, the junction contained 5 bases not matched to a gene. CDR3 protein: CASSVRDRVSGNTIYF. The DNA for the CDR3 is TGCGCCAGCAGTGTCCGGGACAGGGTGTCTGGAAACACCATATATTTT.

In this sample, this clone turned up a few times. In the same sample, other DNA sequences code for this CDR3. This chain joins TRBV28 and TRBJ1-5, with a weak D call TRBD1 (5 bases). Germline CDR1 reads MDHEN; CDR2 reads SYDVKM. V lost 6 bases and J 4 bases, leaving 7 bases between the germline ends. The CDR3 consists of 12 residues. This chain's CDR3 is CASRGGNQPQHF. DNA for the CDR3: TGTGCCAGCAGGGGGGGTAATCAGCCCCAGCATTTT. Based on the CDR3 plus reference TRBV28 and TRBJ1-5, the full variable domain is DVKVTQSSRYLVKRTGEKVFLECVQDMDHENMFWYRQDPGLGLRLIYFSYDVKMKEKGDIPEGYSVSREKKERFSLILESASTNQTSMYLCASRGGNQPQHFGDGTRLSIL.

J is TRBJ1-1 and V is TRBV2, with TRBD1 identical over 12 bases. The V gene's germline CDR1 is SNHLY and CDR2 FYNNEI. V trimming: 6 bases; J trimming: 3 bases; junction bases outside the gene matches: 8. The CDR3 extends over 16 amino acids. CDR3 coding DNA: TGTGCCAGCAGAACCGGGACAGGGGGCGTCTACACTGAAGCTTTCTTT. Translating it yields CASRTGTGGVYTEAFF.

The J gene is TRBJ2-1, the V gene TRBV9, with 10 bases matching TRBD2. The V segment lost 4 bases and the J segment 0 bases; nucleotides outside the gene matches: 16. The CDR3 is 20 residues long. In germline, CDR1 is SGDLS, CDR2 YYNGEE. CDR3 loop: CASSPRLAGSATSSYNEQFF. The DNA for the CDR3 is TGTGCCAGCAGCCCTCGACTAGCGGGCAGCGCTACTAGCTCCTACAATGAGCAGTTCTTC.

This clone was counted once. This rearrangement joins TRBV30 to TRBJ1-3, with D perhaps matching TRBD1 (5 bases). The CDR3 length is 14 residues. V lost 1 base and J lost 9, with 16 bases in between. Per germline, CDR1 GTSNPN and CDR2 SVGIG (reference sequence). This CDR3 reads CAWSGATADATIYF. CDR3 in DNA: TGTGCCTGGAGTGGAGCGACAGCTGATGCCACCATATATTTT.

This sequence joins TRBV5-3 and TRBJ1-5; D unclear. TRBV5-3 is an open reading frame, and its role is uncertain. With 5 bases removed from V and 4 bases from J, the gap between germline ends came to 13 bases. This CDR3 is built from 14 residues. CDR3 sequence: CARRQMQANQPQHF. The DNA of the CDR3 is TGTGCCAGAAGACAAATGCAGGCGAATCAGCCCCAGCATTTT.

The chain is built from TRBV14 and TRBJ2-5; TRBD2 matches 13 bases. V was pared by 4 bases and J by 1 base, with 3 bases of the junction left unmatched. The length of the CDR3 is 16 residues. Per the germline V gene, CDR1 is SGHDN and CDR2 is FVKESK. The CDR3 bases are TGTGCCAGCAGCCTACTAGCGGGAGGGGTCCAAGAGACCCAGTACTTC. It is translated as CASSLLAGGVQETQYF.

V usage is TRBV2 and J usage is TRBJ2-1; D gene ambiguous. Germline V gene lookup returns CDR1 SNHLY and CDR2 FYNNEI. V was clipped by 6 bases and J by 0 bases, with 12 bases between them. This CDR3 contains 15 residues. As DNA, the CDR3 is TGTGCCAGCAGCCTGCTTGGGCGCTCCTACAATGAGCAGTTCTTC. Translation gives CASSLLGRSYNEQFF. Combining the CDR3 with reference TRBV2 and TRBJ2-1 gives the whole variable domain EPEVTQTPSHQVTQMGQEVILRCVPISNHLYFYWYRQILGQKVEFLVSFYNNEISEKSEIFDDQFSVERPDGSNFTLKIRSTKLEDSAMYFCASSLLGRSYNEQFFGPGTRLTVL.

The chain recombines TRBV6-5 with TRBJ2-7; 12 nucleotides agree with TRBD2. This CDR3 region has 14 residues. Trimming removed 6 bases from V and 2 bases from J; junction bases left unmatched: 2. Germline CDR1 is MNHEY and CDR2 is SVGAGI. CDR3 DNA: TGTGCCAGCAGAAGACTAGCGGGAGCCTACGAGCAGTACTTC. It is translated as CASRRLAGAYEQYF.

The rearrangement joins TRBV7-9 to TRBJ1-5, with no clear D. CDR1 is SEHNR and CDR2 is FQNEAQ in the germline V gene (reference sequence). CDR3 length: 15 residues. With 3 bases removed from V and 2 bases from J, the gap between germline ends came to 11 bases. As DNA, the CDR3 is TGTGCCAGCAGCTTGGGTTCCGGGGGCAATCAGCCCCAGCATTTT. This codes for CASSLGSGGNQPQHF.

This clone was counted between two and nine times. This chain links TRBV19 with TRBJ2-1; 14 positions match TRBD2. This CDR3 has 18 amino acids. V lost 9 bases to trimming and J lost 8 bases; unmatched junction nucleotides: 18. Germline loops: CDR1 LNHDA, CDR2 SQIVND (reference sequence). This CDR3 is CASAATGTSGSIPYEQFF. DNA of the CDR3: TGTGCCAGCGCCGCCACCGGGACTAGCGGGAGTATTCCGTATGAGCAGTTCTTC. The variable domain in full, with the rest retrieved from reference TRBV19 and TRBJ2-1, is DGGITQSPKYLFRKEGQNVTLSCEQNLNHDAMYWYRQDPGQGLRLIYYSQIVNDFQKGDIAEGYSVSREKKESFPLTVTSAQKNPTAFYLCASAATGTSGSIPYEQFFGPGTRLTVL.

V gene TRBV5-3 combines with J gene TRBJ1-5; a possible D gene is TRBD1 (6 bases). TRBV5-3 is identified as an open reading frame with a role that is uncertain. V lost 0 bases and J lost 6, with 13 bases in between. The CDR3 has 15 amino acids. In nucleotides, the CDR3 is TGTGCCAGAAGCTTGGCACACCAGGGGTGTCAGCCCCAGCATTTT. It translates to CARSLAHQGCQPQHF.

CDR3 nucleotides: TGTGCCAGCAGAGCCGGGACAGGGGGCCAAGTTGGCTACACCTTC. Its translation is CASRAGTGGQVGYTF. The chain recombines TRBV6-4 with TRBJ1-2, with TRBD1 identical over 12 bases. The CDR3 loop spans 15 amino acids. The germline gives CDR1 MRHNA, CDR2 SNTAGT. Losses at the gene ends were 6 bases for V and 7 bases for J; bases not matched to a gene: 9.